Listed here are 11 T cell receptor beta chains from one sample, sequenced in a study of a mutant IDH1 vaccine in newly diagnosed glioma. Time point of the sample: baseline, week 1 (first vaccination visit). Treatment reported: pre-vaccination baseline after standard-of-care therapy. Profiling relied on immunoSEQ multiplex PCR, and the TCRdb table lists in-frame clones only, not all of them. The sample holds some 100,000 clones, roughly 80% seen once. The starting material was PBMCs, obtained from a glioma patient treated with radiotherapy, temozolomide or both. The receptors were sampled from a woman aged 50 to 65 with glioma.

The CDR3 protein is CASSLEISGNTIYF. As DNA, the CDR3 is TGCGCCAGCAGCTTAGAAATCTCTGGAAACACCATATATTTT. This rearrangement joins TRBV5-1 to TRBJ1-3; D is unresolved. CDR1 is SGHRS and CDR2 is YFSETQ in the germline V gene. With 2 bases removed from V and 0 bases from J, the gap between germline ends came to 6 bases. The CDR3 contains 14 residues. Using reference TRBV5-1 and TRBJ1-3 for the parts outside the CDR3, the full variable domain is KAGVTQTPRYLIKTRGQQVTLSCSPISGHRSVSWYQQTPGQGLQFLFEYFSETQRNKGNFPGRFSGRQFSNSRSEMNVSTLELGDSALYLCASSLEISGNTIYFGEGSWLTVV.

CDR3 sequence (DNA): TGTGCCAGCAGCTTCACCGGGGAGCTGTTTTTT. This encodes CASSFTGELFF. V usage is TRBV5-6 and J usage is TRBJ2-2; D is uncertain. This CDR3 comprises 11 residues. Looked up from germline, CDR1 is SGHDT and CDR2 is YYEEEE. V gave up 2 bases and J gave up 4 bases, with 0 bases separating them. Full variable domain (rest looked up from reference TRBV5-6 and TRBJ2-2): DAGVTQSPTHLIKTRGQQVTLRCSPKSGHDTVSWYQQALGQGPQFIFQYYEEEERQRGNFPDRFSGHQFPNYSSELNVNALLLGDSALYLCASSFTGELFFGEGSRLTVL.

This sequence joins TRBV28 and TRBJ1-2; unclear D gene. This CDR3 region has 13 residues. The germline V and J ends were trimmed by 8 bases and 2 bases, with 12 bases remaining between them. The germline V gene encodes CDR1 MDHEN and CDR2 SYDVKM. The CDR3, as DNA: TGTGCCAGCCTGGACGGAATAAACTATGGCTACACCTTC. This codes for CASLDGINYGYTF.

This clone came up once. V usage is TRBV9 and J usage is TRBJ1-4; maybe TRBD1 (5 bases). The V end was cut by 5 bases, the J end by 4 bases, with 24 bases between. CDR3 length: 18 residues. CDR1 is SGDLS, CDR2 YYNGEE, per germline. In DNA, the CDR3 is TGTGCCAGCAGTCGAACAGGAGACAACCTTTCGGGTAATGAAAAACTGTTTTTT. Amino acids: CASSRTGDNLSGNEKLFF.

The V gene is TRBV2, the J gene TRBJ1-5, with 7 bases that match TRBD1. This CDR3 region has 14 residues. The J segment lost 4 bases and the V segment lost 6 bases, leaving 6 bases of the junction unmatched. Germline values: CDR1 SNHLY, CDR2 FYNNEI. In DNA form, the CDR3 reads TGTGCCAGCAGGGGCGAACAGGGGAATCAGCCCCAGCATTTT. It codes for CASRGEQGNQPQHF.

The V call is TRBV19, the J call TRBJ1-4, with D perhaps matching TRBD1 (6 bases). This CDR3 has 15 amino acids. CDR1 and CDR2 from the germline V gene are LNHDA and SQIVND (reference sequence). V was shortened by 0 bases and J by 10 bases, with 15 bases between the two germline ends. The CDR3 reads CASSIETGSPVKLFF. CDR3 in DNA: TGTGCCAGTAGTATAGAGACAGGCTCCCCAGTAAAACTGTTTTTT.

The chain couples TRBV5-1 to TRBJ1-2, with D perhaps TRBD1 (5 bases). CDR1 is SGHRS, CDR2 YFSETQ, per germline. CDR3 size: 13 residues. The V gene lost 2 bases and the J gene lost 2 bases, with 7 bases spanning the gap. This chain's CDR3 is CASSFEGNYGYTF. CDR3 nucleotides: TGCGCCAGCAGCTTTGAGGGGAACTATGGCTACACCTTC.

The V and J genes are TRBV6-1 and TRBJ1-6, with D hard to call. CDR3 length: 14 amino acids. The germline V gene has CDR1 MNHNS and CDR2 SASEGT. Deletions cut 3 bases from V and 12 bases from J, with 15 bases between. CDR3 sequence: CASSDTSPAQPLHF. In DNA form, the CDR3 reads TGTGCCAGCAGTGACACAAGTCCCGCTCAACCCCTCCACTTT.

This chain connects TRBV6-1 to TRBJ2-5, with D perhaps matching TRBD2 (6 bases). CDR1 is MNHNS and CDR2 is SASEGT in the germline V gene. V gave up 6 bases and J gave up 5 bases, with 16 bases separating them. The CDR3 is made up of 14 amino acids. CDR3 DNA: TGTGCCAGCAGCCGGGACTGGAGAGGGGAGACCCAGTACTTC. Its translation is CASSRDWRGETQYF.

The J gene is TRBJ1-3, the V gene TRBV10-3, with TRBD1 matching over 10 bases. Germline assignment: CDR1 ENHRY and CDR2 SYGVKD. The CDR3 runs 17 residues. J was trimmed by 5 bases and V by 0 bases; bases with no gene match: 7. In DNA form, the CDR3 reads TGTGCCATCAGTGAGTCTAGGGACAGGGGAAAGAGAAACACCATATATTTT. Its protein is CAISESRDRGKRNTIYF.

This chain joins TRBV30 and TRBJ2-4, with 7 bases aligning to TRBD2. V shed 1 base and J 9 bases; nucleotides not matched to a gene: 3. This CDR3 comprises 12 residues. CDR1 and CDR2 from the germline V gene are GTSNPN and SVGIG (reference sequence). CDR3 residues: CAWSAAGFIQYF. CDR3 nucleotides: TGTGCCTGGAGTGCAGCGGGGTTCATTCAGTACTTC.